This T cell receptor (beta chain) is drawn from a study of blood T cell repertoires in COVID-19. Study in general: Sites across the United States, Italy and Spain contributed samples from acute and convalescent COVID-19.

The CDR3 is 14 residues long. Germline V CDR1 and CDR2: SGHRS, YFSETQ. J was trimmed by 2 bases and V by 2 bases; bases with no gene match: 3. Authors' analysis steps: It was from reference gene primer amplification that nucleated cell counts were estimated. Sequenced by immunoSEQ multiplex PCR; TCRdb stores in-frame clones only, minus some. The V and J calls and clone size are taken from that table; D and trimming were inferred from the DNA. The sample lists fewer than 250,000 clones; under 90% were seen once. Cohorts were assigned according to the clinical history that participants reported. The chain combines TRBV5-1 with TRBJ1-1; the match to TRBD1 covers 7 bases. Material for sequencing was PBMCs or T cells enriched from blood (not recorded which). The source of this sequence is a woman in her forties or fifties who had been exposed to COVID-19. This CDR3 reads CASSFGTANTEAFF. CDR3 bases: TGCGCCAGCAGCTTCGGGACAGCAAACACTGAAGCTTTCTTT.